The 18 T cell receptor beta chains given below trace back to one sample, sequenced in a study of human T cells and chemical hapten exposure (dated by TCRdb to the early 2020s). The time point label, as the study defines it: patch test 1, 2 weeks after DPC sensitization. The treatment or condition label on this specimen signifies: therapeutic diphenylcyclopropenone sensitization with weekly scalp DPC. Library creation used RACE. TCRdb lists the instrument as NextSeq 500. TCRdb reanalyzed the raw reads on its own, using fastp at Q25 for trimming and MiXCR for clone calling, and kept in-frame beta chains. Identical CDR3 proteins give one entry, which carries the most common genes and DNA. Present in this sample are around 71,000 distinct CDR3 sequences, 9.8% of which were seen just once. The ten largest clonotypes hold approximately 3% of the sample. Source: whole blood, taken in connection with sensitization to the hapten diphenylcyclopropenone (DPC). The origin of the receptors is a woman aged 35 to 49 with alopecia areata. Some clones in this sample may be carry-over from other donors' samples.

The DNA of the CDR3 is TGCAGTGCTAGTCAGATCCAAGAGACCCAGTACTTC. It is translated as CSASQIQETQYF. V gene TRBV20-1 combines with J gene TRBJ2-5, with D unresolved. Trimming pared 3 bases from V and 1 base from J, leaving 6 bases between. CDR3 length: 12 residues. Germline-derived CDR1 and CDR2 are DFQATT and SNEGSKA (reference sequence).

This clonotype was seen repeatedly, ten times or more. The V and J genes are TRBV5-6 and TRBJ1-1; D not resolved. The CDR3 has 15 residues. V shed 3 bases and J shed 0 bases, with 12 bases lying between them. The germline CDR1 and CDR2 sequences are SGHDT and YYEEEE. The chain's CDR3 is CASSSLDKVNTEAFF. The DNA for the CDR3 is TGTGCCAGCAGCTCGCTCGACAAGGTGAACACTGAAGCTTTCTTT.

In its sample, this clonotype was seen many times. Here the CDR3 reads CASSQGAGDTQYF. The CDR3 DNA sequence: TGTGCCAGCAGTCAGGGGGCTGGAGATACGCAGTATTTT. The chain carries TRBV6-6 and TRBJ2-3; 8 positions agree with TRBD1. V was clipped by 5 bases and J by 5 bases; unmatched bases: 3. Germline V lookup: CDR1 MNHNY, CDR2 SVGAGI (reference sequence). The CDR3 has 13 amino acids.

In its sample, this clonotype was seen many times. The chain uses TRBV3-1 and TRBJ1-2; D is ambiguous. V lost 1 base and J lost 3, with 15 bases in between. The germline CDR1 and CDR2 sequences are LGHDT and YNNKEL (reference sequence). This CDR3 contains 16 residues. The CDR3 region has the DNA TGTGCCAGCAGCCAAGTCGGAGGGTCTGTGGACTATGGCTACACCTTC. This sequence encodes CASSQVGGSVDYGYTF.

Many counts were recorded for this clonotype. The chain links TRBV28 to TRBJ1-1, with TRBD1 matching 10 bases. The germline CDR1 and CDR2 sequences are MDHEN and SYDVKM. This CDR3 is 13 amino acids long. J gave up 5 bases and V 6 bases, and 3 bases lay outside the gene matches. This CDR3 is CASRDRGMTEAFF. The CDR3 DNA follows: TGTGCCAGCAGGGACAGGGGGATGACTGAAGCTTTCTTT.

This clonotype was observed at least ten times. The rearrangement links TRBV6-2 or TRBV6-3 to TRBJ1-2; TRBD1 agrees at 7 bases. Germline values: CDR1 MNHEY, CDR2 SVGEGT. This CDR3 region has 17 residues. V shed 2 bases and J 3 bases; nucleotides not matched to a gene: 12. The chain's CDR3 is CASSYPGGGRSDYGYTF. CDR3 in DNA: TGTGCCAGCAGTTACCCCGGAGGGGGCAGGTCGGACTATGGCTACACCTTC.

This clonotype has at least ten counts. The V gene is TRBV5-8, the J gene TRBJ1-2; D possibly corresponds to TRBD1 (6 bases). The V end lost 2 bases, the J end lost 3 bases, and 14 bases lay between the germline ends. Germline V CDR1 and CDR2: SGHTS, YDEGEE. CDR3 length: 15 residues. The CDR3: CASSLGRGDYYGYTF. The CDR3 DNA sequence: TGTGCCAGCAGCTTAGGCAGGGGCGATTACTATGGCTACACCTTC.

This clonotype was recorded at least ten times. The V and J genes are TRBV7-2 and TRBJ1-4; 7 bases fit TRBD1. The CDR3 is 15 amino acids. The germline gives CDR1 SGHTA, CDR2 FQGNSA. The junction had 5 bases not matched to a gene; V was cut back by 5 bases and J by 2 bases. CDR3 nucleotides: TGTGCCAGCAGCCGGACGGGACAGACTAATGAAAAACTGTTTTTT. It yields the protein CASSRTGQTNEKLFF.

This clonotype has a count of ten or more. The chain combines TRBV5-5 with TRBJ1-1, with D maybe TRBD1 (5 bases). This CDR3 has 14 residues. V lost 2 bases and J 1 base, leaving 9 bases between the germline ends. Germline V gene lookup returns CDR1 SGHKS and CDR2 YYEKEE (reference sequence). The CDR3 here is CASSLGGENTEAFF. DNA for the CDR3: TGTGCCAGCAGCTTAGGAGGGGAGAACACTGAAGCTTTCTTT. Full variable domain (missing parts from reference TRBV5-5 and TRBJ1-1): DAGVTQSPTHLIKTRGQQVTLRCSPISGHKSVSWYQQVLGQGPQFIFQYYEKEERGRGNFPDRFSARQFPNYSSELNVNALLLGDSALYLCASSLGGENTEAFFGQGTRLTVV.

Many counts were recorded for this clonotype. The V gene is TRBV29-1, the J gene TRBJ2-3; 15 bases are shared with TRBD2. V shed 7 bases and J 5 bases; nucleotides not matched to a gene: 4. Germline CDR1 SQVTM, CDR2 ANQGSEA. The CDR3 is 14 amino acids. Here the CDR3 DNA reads TGCAGCGGGACTAGCGGGGGGGTTCTAGATACGCAGTATTTT. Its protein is CSGTSGGVLDTQYF.

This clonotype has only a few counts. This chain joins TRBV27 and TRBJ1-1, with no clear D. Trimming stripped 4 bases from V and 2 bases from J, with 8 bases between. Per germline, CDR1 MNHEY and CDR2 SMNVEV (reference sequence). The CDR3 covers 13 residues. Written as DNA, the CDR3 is TGTGCCAGCAGTTGGGGAGGAAACACTGAAGCTTTCTTT. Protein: CASSWGGNTEAFF.

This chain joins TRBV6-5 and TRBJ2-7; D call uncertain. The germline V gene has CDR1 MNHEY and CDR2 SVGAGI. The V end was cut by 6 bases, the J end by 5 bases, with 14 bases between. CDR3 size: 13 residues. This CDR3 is CASRGPGFHEQYF. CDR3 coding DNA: TGTGCCAGCAGGGGCCCAGGTTTCCACGAGCAGTACTTC.

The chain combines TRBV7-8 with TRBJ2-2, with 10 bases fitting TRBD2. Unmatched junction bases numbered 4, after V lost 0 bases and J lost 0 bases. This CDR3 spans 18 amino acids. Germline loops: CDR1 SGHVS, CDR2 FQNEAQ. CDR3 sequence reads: CASSLAPSGGPNTGELFF. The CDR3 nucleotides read TGTGCCAGCAGCTTAGCGCCTAGCGGGGGCCCGAACACCGGGGAGCTGTTTTTT.

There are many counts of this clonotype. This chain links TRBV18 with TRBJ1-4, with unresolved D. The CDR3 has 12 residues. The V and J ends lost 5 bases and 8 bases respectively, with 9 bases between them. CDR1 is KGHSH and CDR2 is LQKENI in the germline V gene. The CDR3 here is CASSAREEKLFF. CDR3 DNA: TGTGCCAGCTCAGCCCGGGAAGAAAAACTGTTTTTT. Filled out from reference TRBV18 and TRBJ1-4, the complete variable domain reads NAGVMQNPRHLVRRRGQEARLRCSPMKGHSHVYWYRQLPEEGLKFMVYLQKENIIDESGMPKERFSAEFPKEGPSILRIQQVVRGDSAAYFCASSAREEKLFFGSGTQLSVL.

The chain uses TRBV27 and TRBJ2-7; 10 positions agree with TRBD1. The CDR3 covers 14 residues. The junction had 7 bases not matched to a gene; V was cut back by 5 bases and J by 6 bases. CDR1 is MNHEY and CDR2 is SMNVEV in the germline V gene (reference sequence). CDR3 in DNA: TGTGCCAGCAGTCCCCGGACAGGGGGGTTCGAGCAGTACTTC. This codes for CASSPRTGGFEQYF.

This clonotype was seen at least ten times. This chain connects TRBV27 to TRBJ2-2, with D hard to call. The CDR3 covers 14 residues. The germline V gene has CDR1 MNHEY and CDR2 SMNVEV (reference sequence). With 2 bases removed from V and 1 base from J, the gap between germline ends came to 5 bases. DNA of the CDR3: TGTGCCAGCAGTTTAGGCGAGAACACCGGGGAGCTGTTTTTT. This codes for CASSLGENTGELFF.

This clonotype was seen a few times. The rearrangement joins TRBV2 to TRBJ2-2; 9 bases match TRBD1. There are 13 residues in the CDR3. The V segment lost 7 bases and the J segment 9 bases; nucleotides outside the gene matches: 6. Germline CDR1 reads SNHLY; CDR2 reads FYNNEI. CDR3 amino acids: CASTRTGVRELFF. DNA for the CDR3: TGTGCCAGCACCCGGACAGGGGTACGGGAGCTGTTTTTT.

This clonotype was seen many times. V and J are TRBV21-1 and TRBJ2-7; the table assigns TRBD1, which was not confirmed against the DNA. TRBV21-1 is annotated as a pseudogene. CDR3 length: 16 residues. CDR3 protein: CASSKLMGHGAYEQYF. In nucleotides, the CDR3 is TGTGCCAGCAGCAAACTGATGGGACACGGTGCCTACGAGCAGTACTTC.